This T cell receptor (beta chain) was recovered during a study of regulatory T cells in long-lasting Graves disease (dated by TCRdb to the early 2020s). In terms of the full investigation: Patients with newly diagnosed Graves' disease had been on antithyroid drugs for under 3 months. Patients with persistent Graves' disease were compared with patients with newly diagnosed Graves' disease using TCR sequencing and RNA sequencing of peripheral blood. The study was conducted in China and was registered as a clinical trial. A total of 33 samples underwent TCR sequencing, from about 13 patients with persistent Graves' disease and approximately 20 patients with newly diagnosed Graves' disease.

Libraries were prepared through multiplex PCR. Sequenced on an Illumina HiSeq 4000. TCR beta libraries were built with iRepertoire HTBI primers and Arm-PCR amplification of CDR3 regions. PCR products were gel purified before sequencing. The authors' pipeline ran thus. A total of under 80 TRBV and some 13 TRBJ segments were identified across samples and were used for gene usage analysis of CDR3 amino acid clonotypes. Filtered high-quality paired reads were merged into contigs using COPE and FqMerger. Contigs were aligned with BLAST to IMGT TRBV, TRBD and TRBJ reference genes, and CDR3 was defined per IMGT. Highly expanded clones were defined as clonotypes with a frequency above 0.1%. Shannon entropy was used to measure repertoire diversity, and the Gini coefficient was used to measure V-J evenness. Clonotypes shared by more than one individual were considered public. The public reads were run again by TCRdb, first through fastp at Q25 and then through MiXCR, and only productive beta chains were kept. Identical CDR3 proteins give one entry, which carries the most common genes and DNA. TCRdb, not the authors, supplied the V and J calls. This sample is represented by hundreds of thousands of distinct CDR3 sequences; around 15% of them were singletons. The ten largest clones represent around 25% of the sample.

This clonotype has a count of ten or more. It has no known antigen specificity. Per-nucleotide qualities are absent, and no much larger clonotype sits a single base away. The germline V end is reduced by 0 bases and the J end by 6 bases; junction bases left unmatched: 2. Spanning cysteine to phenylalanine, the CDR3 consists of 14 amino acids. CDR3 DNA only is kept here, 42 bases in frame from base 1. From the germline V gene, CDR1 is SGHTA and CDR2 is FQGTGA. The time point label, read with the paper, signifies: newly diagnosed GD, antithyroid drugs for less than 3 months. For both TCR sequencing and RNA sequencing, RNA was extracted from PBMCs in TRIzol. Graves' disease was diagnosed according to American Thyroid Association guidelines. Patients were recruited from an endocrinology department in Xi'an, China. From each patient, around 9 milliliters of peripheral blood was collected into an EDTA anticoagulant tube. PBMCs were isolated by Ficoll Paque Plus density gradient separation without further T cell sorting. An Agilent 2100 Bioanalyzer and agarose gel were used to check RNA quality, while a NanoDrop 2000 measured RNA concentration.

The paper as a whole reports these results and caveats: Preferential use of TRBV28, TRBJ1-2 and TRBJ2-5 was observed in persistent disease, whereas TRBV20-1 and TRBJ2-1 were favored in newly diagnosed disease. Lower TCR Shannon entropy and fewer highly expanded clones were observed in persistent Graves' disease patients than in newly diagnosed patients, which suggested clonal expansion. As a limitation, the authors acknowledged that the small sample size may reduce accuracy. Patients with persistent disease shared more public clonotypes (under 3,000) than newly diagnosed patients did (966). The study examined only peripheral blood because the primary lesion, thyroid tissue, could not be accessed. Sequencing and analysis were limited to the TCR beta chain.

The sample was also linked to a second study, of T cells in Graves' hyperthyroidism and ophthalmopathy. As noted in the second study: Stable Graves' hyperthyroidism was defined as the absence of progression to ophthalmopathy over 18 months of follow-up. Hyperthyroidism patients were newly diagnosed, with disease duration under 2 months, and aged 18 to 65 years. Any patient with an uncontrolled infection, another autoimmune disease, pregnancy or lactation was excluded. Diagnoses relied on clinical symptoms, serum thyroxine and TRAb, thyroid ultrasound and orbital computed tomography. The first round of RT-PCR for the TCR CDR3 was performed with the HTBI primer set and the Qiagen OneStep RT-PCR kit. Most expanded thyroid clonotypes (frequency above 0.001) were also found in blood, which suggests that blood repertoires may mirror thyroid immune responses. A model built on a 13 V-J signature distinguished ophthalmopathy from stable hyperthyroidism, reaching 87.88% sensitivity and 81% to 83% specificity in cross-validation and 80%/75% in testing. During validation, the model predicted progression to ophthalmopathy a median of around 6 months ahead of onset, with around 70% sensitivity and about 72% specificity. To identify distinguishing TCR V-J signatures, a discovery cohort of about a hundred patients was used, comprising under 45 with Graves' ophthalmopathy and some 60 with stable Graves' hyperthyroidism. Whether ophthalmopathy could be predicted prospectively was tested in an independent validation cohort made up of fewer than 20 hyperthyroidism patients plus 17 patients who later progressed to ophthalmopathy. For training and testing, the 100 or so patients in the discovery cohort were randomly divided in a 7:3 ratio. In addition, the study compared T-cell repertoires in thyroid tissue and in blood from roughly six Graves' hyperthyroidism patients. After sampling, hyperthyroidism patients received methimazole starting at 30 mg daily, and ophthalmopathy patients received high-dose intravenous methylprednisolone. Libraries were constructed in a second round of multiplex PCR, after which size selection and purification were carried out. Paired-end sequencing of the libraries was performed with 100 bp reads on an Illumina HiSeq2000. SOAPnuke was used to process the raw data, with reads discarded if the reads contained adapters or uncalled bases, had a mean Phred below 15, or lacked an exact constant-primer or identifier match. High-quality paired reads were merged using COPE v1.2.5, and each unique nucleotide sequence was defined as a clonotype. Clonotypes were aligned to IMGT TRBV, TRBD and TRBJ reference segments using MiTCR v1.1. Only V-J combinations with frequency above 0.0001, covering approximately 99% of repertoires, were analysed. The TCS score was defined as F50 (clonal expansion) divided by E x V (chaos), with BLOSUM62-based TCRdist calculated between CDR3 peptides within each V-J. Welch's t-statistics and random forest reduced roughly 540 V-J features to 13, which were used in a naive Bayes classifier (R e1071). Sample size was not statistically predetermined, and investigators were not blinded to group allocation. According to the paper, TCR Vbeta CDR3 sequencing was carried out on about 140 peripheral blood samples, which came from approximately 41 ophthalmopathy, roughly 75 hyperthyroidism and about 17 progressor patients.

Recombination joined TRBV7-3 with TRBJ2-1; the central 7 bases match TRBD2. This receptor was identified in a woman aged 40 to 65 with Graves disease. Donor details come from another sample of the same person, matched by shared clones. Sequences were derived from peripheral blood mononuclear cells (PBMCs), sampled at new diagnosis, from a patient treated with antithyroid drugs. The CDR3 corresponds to CASSLTLASNEQFF. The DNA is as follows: TGTGCCAGCAGCTTAACACTAGCGAGCAATGAGCAGTTCTTC. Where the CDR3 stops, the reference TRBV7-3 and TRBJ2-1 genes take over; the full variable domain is GAGVSQTPSNKVTEKGKYVELRCDPISGHTALYWYRQSLGQGPEFLIYFQGTGAADDSGLPNDRFFAVRPEGSVSTLKIQRTERGDSAVYLCASSLTLASNEQFFGPGTRLTVL.